This T cell receptor (beta chain) appears in the sequencing data of a study of blood T cell repertoires in COVID-19. Study background: Donors in the United States, Italy and Spain gave samples during acute or convalescent COVID-19. PBMCs, B-cell-depleted T cells, or T cells were the source of the cDNA or gDNA that made up the material.

As processed by the authors: Amplification with reference gene primers provided the estimates of nucleated cell counts. Libraries were prepared by immunoSEQ multiplex PCR; TCRdb keeps only in-frame clonotypes and omits some of them. That table supplies the V and J calls and clone size; D and trimming were determined from the DNA. Of around 120,000 clones in the sample, 85% were seen once. Sequenced input: peripheral blood. This receptor was identified in a man older than 75 with acute or convalescent COVID-19.

DNA of the CDR3: TGCGCCAGCAGTGAAAGGCAGGGGACATTGCAAGAGACCCAGTACTTC. Translating it yields CASSERQGTLQETQYF. The genes are TRBV10-1 and TRBJ2-5, with D perhaps TRBD1 (6 bases). The CDR3 is 16 residues long. Trimming removed 3 bases at V and 2 bases at J, with 16 bases between. Germline CDR1 reads WNHNN; CDR2 reads SYGVQD (reference sequence).